This T cell receptor beta chain was obtained from a study of shared clonotypes between healthy human individuals. With 2 bases clipped from V and 0 bases from J, the junction kept 10 bases outside the gene matches. Germline CDR1 and CDR2: SGHRS and YFSETQ. This CDR3 has 17 residues. Using immunoSEQ multiplex PCR, the repertoire was profiled, and TCRdb retains in-frame clones only, with some absent. The repertoire has about 2.3 million clones, 80% to 95% of them found once; the top ten carry 0.3% to 0.4%. The sequenced sample consisted of naive CD4+ T cells from PBMCs. The subset: CD45RA+ positively selected. This receptor was taken from a young man in good health. Some clones in this sample may be carry-over from other donors' samples. The rearrangement uses TRBV5-1 and TRBJ1-1; TRBD1 matches 7 bases. CDR3 sequence (DNA): TGCGCCAGCAGCTTTTCCGGGACAGCTTTACTGAACACTGAAGCTTTCTTT. Encoded protein: CASSFSGTALLNTEAFF.